This TCR beta chain stems from a study of T cell changes during pregnancy in multiple sclerosis. The assay was immunoSEQ multiplex PCR, and TCRdb's table has in-frame clones only and misses some. The sample lists some 100,000 clones, around 92% seen once, with just under 2% in the top ten. This CDR3 is 17 amino acids long. Germline CDR1 reads LGHNA; CDR2 reads YSLEER. Losses at the gene ends were 2 bases for V and 2 bases for J; bases not matched to a gene: 12. The sequence was collected from a female donor with multiple sclerosis, enrolled in a pregnancy study. Sequencing used peripheral blood, obtained after pregnancy. This sequence joins TRBV4-3 and TRBJ2-7; 7 bases map to TRBD2. For the CDR3, the DNA is TGCGCCAGCAGCCAACAAGCGGTAGCGGGCTCTACCTACGAGCAGTACTTC. This sequence encodes CASSQQAVAGSTYEQYF.